This T cell receptor (beta chain) was sequenced for a study of control samples from healthy donors and cancer patients. In germline, CDR1 is SGDLS, CDR2 YYNGEE. Trimming removed 4 bases from V and 7 bases from J, with 15 bases in between. The CDR3 is 14 amino acids. This clone was counted a few times. Clones were read by immunoSEQ multiplex PCR, and TCRdb kept only the in-frame ones, dropping some. The table records roughly 47,000 clones, more than 70% of them present only once. V usage is TRBV9 and J usage is TRBJ2-1; no firm D call. This receptor was obtained from a woman aged 55 to 70 with lung cancer. The sequencing sample was made of PBMCs. The CDR3 region is CASSSRDLMNEQFF. The CDR3 DNA follows: TGTGCCAGCAGCTCCCGCGACTTGATGAATGAGCAGTTCTTC.